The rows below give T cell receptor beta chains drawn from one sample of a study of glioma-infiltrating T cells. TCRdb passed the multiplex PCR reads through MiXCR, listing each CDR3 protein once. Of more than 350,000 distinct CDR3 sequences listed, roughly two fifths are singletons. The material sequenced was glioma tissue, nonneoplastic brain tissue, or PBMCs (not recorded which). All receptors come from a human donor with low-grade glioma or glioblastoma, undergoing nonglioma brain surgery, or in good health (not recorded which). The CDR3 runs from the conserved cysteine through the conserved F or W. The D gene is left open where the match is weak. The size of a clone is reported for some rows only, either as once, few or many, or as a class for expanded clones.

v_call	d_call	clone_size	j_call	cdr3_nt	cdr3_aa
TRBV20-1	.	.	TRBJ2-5	TGCAGTGCCAGGGGATATATCCAAGAGACCCAGTACTTC	CSARGYIQETQYF
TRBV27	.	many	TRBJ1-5	TGTGCCAGCAGTCCCGACGGTACAGGGAGCAATCAGCCCCAGCATTTT	CASSPDGTGSNQPQHF
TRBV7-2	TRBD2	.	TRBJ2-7	TGTGCCAGCAGCTTGGAAGCACTAGCGGGAGGGTTCTACGAGCAGTACTTC	CASSLEALAGGFYEQYF
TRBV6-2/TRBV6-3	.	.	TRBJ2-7	TGTGCCAGCAGCTCCACCTTTCGTCGGAGACGAGAGCAGTACTTC	CASSSTFRRRREQYF
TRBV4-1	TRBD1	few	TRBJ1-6	TGCGCCAGCAGCTTGGACAGGGCAACTTCACCCCTCCACTTT	CASSLDRATSPLHF
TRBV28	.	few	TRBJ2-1	TGTGCCAGCAGTTTCCTGACCGGGTGGCACGAGCAGTTCTTC	CASSFLTGWHEQFF
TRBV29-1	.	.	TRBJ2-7	TGCAGCGTTCTACAGGGAGGTGGCTACGAGCAGTACTTC	CSVLQGGGYEQYF
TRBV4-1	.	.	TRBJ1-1	TGCGCCAGCAGCCAAGTCGGGGGGGTATGGGGCACTGAAGCTTTCTTT	CASSQVGGVWGTEAFF
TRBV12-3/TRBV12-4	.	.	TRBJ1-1	TGTGCCATCGGGGGCCCCGCAGGCACTGAAGCTTTCTTT	CAIGGPAGTEAFF
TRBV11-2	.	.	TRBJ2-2	TGTGCCAGCAGCCATATCCCTCCAGGGGTGGGCGGGGAGCTGTTTTTT	CASSHIPPGVGGELFF
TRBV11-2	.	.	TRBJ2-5	TGTGCCAGCAGCACAACCGGGACAAAAGGGGAGACCCAGTACTTC	CASSTTGTKGETQYF
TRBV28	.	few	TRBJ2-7	TGTGCCAGCCAAACGGGAACGGCCCCCGGGTACGAGCAGTACTTC	CASQTGTAPGYEQYF
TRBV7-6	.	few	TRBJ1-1	TGTGCCAGCAGCTTCGGACGGGGAAACACTGAAGCTTTCTTT	CASSFGRGNTEAFF
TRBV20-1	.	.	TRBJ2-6	TGCAGTGCTTTCGGACGGGGTAGCGCGCTCTCTGGGGCCAACGTCCTGACTTTC	CSAFGRGSALSGANVLTF
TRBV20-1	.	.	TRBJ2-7	TGCAGTTTCAGCTCCTACGAGCAGTACTTC	CSFSSYEQYF
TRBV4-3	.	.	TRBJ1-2	TGCGCCAGCAGCCGAGACAATAACGATGGCTACACCTTC	CASSRDNNDGYTF
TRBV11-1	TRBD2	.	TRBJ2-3	TGTGCCAGCAGCCCGATCGTAGCGGGACCGGTGACAGATACGCAGTATTTT	CASSPIVAGPVTDTQYF
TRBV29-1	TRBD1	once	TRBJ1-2	TGCAGCGTTGACGGACAGGGGAGTGGATATGGCTACACCTTC	CSVDGQGSGYGYTF
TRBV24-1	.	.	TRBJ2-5	TGTGCCACCAGTGATTTGGCACAGGGCGGCCTCGGGACCCAGTACTTC	CATSDLAQGGLGTQYF
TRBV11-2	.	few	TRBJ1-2	TGTGCCAGCAGCTTATTCGTCCTCTATGGCTACACCTTC	CASSLFVLYGYTF